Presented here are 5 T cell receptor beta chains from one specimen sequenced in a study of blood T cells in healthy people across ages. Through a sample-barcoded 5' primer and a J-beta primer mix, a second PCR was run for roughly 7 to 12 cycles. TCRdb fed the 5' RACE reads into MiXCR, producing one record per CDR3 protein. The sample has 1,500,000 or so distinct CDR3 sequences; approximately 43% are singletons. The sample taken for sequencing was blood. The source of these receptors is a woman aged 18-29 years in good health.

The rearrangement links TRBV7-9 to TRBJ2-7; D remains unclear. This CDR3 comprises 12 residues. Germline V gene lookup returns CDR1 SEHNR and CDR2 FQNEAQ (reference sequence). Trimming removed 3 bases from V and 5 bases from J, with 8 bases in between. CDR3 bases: TGTGCCAGCAGCTTCGGCGAGAACGAGCAGTACTTC. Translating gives CASSFGENEQYF.

The CDR3 here is CASSDPGDFYEQYF. As DNA, the CDR3 is TGTGCCAGCAGTGATCCAGGGGACTTTTACGAGCAGTACTTC. The rearrangement links TRBV25-1 to TRBJ2-7, with D perhaps TRBD1 or TRBD2 (6 bases each). The germline V and J ends were trimmed by 3 bases and 4 bases, with 13 bases remaining between them. The CDR3 is made up of 14 amino acids. The V gene's germline CDR1 is MGHDK and CDR2 SYGVNS.

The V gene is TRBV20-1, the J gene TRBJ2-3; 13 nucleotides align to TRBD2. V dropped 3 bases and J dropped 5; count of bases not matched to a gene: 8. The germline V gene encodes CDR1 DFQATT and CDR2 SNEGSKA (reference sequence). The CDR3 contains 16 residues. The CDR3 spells CSARRTSGRRVDTQYF. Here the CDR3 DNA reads TGCAGTGCTAGGAGGACTAGCGGGAGACGGGTAGATACGCAGTATTTT.

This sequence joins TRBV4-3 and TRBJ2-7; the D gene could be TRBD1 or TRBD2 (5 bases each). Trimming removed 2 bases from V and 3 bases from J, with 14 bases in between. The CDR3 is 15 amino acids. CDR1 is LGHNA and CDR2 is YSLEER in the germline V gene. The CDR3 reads CASSQYSGANYEQYF. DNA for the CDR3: TGCGCCAGCAGCCAATACTCCGGGGCCAACTACGAGCAGTACTTC.

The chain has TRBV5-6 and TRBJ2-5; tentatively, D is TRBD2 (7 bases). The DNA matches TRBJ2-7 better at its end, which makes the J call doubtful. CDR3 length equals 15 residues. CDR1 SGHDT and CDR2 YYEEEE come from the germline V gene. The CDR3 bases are TGTGCCAGCAGCTTGGAGGGGGGGGCATTTTACGAGCAGTACTTC. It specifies CASSLEGGAFYEQYF.